Reported below is one T cell receptor (beta chain). Its antigen is not known. The 5'RACE template-switching step produced TCR cDNA and added a universal primer site and UMIs. TCRdb reanalysed the 5' RACE reads using MiXCR and keeps one entry per CDR3 protein. The sample comprises roughly 240,000 distinct CDR3 sequences, around 6.7% of which are singletons, and approximately 0.99% rests with the top ten. These data come from a study of T cells after yellow fever vaccination. Study-wide results and limits: Relatively few clonotypes were ones that appeared in both CD4 and CD8 compartments.

Germline CDR1 and CDR2: SGHVS and FNYEAQ. This CDR3 region has 14 residues. V shed 2 bases and J shed 1 base, with 9 bases lying between them. The chain has TRBV7-6 and TRBJ2-7; the D gene is possibly TRBD2 (5 bases). The source of this sequence is a man aged 30-40 years who received the YFV17D yellow fever vaccine. Sequenced here: CD4+ T cells sorted from PBMCs, sampled on the day of the yellow fever booster vaccination. The CDR3 loop is CASSLTGISYEQYF. The CDR3 nucleotides read TGTGCCAGCAGCTTAACCGGGATTTCCTACGAGCAGTACTTC.